This T cell receptor beta chain was identified in a study of CD8 T cells in Susac syndrome. Per the germline V gene, CDR1 is LNHDA and CDR2 is SQIVND (reference sequence). The CDR3 has 13 residues. V was shortened by 5 bases and J by 9 bases, with 14 bases between the two germline ends. The RNA input was about 0.5 to 1 ug, and it was reverse transcribed with random hexamers. One entry per CDR3 protein results from TCRdb running MiXCR on the immunoSEQ multiplex PCR reads. The sample contains fewer than 150,000 distinct CDR3 sequences, more than 85% of which appear only once. The TCR originated in a human donor with Susac syndrome. This chain uses TRBV19 with TRBJ2-1; D remains unclear. Sequencing used CD8+ T cells from PBMCs. CDR3 in DNA: TGTGCCAGTAGTCTCCTGCTATTCCGTGAGCAGTTCTTC. Translating gives CASSLLLFREQFF. Filled out from reference TRBV19 and TRBJ2-1, the complete variable domain reads DGGITQSPKYLFRKEGQNVTLSCEQNLNHDAMYWYRQDPGQGLRLIYYSQIVNDFQKGDIAEGYSVSREKKESFPLTVTSAQKNPTAFYLCASSLLLFREQFFGPGTRLTVL.